This T cell receptor beta chain was retrieved from a study of a mutant IDH1 vaccine in newly diagnosed glioma. Clones were sequenced by immunoSEQ multiplex PCR, and TCRdb holds only the in-frame ones, with some missing. The table shows around 40,000 clones, with 84% occurring only once. A note on this clone: The antigen remains unidentified.

Time point described: week 23, last vaccination. It was 300 ug of mutant IDH1 20-mer peptide that made up each vaccine dose, given with topical imiquimod. Diagnosis in the donors showed new WHO grade 3 or 4 astrocytomas that were IDH1-mutant and ATRX-lost. CDR3 length equals 14 residues. V lost 1 base and J 6 bases, leaving 10 bases between the germline ends. CDR1 SGHRS and CDR2 YFSETQ come from the germline V gene. The study, taken as a whole, reports: The study observed vaccine-induced immune responses in roughly 93% of patients.

The specimen comprised PBMCs, sampled from a glioma patient whose treatment included an IDH1 peptide vaccine. The J gene is TRBJ2-2, the V gene TRBV5-1; D gene uncertain. The clonotype comes from a woman between 18 and 30 years old with glioma. Some clones in this sample may be carry-over from other donors' samples. CDR3 sequence (DNA): TGCGCCAGCAGCTTGACTCAGAAGCCCGGGGAGCTGTTTTTT. It codes for CASSLTQKPGELFF.